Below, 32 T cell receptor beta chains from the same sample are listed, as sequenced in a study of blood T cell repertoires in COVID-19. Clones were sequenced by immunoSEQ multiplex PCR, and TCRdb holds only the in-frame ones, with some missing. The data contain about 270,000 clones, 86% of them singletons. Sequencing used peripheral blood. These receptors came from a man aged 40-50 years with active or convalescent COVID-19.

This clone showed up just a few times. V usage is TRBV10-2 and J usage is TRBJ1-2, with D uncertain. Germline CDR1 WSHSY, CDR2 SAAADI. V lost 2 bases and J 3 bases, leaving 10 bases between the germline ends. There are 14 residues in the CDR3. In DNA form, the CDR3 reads TGCGCCAGCAGTGAGATCGGGGTCTACTATGGCTACACCTTC. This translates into CASSEIGVYYGYTF.

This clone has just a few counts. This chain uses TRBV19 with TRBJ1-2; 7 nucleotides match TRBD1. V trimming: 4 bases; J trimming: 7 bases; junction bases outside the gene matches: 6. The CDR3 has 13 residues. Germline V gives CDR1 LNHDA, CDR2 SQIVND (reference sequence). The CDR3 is CASSTTGQSGYTF. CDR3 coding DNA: TGTGCCAGTAGTACGACAGGGCAAAGTGGCTACACCTTC.

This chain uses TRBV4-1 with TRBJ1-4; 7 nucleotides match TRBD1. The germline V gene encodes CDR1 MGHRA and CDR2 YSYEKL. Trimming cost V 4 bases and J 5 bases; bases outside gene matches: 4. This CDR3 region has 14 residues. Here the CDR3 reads CASSRGQQNEKLFF. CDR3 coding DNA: TGCGCCAGCAGCCGGGGACAGCAGAATGAAAAACTGTTTTTT.

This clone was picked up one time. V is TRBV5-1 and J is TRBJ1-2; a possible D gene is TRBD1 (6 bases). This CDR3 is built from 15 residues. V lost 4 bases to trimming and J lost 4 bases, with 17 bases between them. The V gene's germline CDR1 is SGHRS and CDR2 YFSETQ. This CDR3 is CASSNPSGTTYGYTF. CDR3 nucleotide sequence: TGCGCCAGCAGCAACCCGTCCGGGACAACCTATGGCTACACCTTC.

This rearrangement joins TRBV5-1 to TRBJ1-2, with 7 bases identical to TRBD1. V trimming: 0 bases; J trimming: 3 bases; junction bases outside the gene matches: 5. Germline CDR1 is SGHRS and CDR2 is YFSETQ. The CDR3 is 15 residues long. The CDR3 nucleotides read TGCGCCAGCAGCTTGGATTACAGGGGTCACTATGGCTACACCTTC. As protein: CASSLDYRGHYGYTF.

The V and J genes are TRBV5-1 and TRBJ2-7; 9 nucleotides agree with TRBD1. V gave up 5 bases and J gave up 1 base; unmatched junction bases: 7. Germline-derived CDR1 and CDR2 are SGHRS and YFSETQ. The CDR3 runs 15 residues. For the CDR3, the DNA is TGCGCCAGCAGATCCCCGGGACAGGGATCCTACGAGCAGTACTTC. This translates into CASRSPGQGSYEQYF.

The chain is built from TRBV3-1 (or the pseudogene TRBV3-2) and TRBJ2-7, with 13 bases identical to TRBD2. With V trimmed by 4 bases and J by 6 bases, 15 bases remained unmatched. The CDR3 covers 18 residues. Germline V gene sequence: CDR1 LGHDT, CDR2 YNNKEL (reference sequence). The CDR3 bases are TGTGCCAGCAGCCCCCTGCCGACTAGCGGGGGGCCCCCGCGCGAGCAGTACTTC. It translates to CASSPLPTSGGPPREQYF.

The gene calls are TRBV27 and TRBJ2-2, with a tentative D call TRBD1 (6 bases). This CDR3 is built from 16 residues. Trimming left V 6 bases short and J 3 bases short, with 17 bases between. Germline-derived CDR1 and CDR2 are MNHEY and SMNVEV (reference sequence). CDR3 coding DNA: TGTGCCAGCAGGACTTACAGGGAAGTTTACACCGGGGAGCTGTTTTTT. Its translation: CASRTYREVYTGELFF.

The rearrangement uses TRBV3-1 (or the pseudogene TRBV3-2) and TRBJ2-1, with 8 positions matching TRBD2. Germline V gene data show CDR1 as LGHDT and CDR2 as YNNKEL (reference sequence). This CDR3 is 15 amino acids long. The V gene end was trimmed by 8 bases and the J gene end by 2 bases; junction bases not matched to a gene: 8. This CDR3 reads CASLPLAGTYNEQFF. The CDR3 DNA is TGTGCCAGCCTTCCCCTAGCGGGCACCTACAATGAGCAGTTCTTC.

The CDR3 nucleotides are TGTGCCAGCAGTGGGGATGGGGGGGACGGAGAGACCCAGTACTTC. Translated: CASSGDGGDGETQYF. The J gene is TRBJ2-5, the V gene TRBV25-1; 7 bases fit TRBD2. From germline, CDR1 is MGHDK and CDR2 SYGVNS. The J segment lost 4 bases and the V segment lost 4 bases, leaving 9 bases of the junction unmatched. The CDR3 is made up of 15 amino acids.

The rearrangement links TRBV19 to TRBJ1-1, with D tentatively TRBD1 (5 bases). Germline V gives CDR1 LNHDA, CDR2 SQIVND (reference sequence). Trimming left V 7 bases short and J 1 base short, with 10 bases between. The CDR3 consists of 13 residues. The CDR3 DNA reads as TGTGCCAGTACTGACGGGGGGAACACTGAAGCTTTCTTT. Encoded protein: CASTDGGNTEAFF.

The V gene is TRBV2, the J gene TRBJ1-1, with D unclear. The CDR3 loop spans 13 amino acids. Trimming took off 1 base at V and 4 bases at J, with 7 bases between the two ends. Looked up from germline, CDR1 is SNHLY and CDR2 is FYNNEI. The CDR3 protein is CASSEGQSTEAFF. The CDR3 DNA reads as TGTGCCAGCAGTGAAGGGCAGTCCACTGAAGCTTTCTTT.

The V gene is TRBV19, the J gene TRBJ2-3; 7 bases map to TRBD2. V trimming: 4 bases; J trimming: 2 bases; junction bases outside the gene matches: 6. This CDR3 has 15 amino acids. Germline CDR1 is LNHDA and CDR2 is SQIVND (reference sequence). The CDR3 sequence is CASSRSGMPTDTQYF. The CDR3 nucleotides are TGTGCCAGTAGTAGGAGCGGGATGCCCACAGATACGCAGTATTTT.

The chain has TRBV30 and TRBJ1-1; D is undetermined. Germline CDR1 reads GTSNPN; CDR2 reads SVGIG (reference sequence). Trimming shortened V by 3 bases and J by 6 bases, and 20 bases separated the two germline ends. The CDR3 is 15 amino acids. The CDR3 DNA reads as TGTGCCTGGAGGCCCACCCTCAGGCTTGCCGCTGAAGCTTTCTTT. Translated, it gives CAWRPTLRLAAEAFF. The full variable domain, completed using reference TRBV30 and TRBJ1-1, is SQTIHQWPATLVQPVGSPLSLECTVEGTSNPNLYWYRQAAGRGLQLLFYSVGIGQISSEVPQNLSASRPQDRQFILSSKKLLLSDSGFYLCAWRPTLRLAAEAFFGQGTRLTVV.

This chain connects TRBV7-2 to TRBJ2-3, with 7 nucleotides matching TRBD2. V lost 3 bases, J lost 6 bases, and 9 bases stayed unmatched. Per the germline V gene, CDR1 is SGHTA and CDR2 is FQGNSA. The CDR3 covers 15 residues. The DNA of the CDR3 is TGTGCCAGCAGCTTTCTAGCGGACCTACGCGATACGCAGTATTTT. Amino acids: CASSFLADLRDTQYF.

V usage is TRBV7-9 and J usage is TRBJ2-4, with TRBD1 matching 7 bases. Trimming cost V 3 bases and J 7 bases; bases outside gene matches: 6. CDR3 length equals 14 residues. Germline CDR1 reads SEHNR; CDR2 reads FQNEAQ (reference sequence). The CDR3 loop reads CASSFQGVGNIQYF. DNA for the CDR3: TGTGCCAGCAGCTTTCAGGGGGTGGGGAACATTCAGTACTTC.

CDR3 nucleotide sequence: TGTGCCAGTAGAGACTCGGGGAGGGGAGGGGATGAGCAGTTCTTC. It yields the protein CASRDSGRGGDEQFF. This chain uses TRBV19 with TRBJ2-1, with TRBD2 matching 7 bases. From germline, CDR1 is LNHDA and CDR2 SQIVND (reference sequence). The CDR3 extends over 15 amino acids. The trim removed 6 bases at V and 8 bases at J, leaving 13 bases unmatched.

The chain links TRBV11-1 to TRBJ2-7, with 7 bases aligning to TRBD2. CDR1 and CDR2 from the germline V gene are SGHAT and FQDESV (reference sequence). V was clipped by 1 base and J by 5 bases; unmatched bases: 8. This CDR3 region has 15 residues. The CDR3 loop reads CASSLEVGGIHEQYF. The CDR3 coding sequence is TGTGCCAGCAGCTTAGAGGTCGGGGGGATCCACGAGCAGTACTTC.

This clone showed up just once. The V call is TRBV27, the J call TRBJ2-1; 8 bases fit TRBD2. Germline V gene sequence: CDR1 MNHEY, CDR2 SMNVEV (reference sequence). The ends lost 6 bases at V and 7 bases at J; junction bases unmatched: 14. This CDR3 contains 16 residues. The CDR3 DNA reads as TGTGCCAGCAGCTCCTCGGGGGGGCCCTCGCCAAATGAGCAGTTCTTC. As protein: CASSSSGGPSPNEQFF.

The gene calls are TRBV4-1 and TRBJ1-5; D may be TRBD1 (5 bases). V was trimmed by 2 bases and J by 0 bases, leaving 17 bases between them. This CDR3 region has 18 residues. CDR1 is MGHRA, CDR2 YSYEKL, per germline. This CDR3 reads CASSQLGRGLYSNQPQHF. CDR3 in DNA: TGCGCCAGCAGCCAATTGGGGCGGGGTCTATATAGCAATCAGCCCCAGCATTTT.

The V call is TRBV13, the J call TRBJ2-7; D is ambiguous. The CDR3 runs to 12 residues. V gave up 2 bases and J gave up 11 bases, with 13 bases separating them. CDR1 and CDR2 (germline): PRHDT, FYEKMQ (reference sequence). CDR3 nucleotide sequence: TGTGCCAGCAGCTTACTAGGCGGAGAAGAGTACTTC. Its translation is CASSLLGGEEYF.

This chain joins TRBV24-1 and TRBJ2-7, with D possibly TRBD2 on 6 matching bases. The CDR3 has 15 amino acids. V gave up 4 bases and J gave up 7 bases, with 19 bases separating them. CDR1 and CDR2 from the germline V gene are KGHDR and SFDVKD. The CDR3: CATSDPSRGGSEQYF. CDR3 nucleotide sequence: TGTGCCACCAGTGACCCCTCGAGGGGAGGAAGTGAGCAGTACTTC.

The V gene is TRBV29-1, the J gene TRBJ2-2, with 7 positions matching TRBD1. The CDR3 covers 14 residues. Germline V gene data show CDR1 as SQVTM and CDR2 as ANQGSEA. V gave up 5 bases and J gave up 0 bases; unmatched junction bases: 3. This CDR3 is CSVPGQANTGELFF. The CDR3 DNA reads TGCAGCGTTCCTGGACAGGCGAACACCGGGGAGCTGTTTTTT.

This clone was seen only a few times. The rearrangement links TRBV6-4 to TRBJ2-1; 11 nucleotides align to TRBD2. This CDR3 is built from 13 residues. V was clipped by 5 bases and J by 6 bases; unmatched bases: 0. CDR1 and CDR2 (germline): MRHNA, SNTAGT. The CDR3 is CASSTSGSNEQFF. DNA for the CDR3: TGTGCCAGCAGTACTAGCGGGAGCAATGAGCAGTTCTTC.

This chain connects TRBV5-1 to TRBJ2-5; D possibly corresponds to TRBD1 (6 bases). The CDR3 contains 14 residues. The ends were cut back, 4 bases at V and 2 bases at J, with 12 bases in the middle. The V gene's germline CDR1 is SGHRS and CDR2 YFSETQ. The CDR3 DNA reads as TGCGCCAGCAGCCCCTACAGGGAACAAGAGACCCAGTACTTC. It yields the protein CASSPYREQETQYF.

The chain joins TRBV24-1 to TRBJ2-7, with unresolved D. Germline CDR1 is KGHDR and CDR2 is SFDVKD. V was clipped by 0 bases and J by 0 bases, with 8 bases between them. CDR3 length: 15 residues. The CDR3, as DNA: TGTGCCACCAGTGATTTGCATGGCGGCTCCTACGAGCAGTACTTC. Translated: CATSDLHGGSYEQYF.

The CDR3 nucleotides read TGTGCCAGCAGGCCGACAGGCTCTGGAAACACCATATATTTT. It codes for CASRPTGSGNTIYF. This chain links TRBV2 with TRBJ1-3, with D maybe TRBD1 (6 bases). The CDR3 length is 14 residues. Germline CDR1 and CDR2: SNHLY and FYNNEI. Trimming took off 6 bases at V and 0 bases at J, with 9 bases between the two ends.

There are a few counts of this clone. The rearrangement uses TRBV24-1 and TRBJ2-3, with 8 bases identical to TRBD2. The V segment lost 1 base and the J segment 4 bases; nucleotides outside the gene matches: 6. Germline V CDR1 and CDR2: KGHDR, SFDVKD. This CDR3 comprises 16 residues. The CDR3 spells CATSDFGSGTPDTQYF. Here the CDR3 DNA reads TGTGCCACCAGTGATTTCGGTAGCGGGACCCCAGATACGCAGTATTTT.

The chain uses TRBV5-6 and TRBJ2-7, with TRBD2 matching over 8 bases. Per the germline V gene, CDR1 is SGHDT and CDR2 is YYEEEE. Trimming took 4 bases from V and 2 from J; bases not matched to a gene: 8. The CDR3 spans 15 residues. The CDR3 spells CASSPNRGGPYEQYF. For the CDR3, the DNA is TGTGCCAGCAGCCCGAACCGCGGGGGGCCCTACGAGCAGTACTTC.

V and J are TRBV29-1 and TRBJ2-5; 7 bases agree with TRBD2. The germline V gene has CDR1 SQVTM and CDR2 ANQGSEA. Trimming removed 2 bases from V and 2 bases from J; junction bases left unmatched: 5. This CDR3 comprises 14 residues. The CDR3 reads CSVEFLGGQETQYF. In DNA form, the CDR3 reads TGCAGCGTTGAATTTCTGGGAGGGCAAGAGACCCAGTACTTC.

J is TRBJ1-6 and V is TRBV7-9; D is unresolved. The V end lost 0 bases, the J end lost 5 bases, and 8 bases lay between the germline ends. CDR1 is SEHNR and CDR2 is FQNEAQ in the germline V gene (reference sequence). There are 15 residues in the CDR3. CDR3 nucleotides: TGTGCCAGCAGCTTAGCTACAGCCAATAATTCACCCCTCCACTTT. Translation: CASSLATANNSPLHF.

The CDR3 DNA reads TGTGCCAGCAGCGCCAGGACAGGGGGCGACTACGAGCAGTACTTC. Translating gives CASSARTGGDYEQYF. The rearrangement joins TRBV11-2 to TRBJ2-7; 11 bases align to TRBD1. Trimming removed 5 bases from V and 3 bases from J; junction bases left unmatched: 6. Per the germline V gene, CDR1 is SGHAT and CDR2 is FQNNGV. The CDR3 contains 15 residues.